This T cell receptor (beta chain) was recorded in a study of blood T cell repertoires in COVID-19. On the study more broadly: The United States, Italy and Spain were the sources of the acute and convalescent COVID-19 samples. The cDNA or gDNA used as material had been derived from T cells, B-cell-depleted T cells, or PBMCs.

Original analysis: Amplification of reference gene primers provided the estimated nucleated cell counts. Method: immunoSEQ multiplex PCR; TCRdb's copy keeps in-frame clones and lacks some. V and J calls and clone size are given by that table; D and trimming were obtained from the DNA. The data show about 79,000 clones, approximately 90% seen once. Sequencing was carried out using peripheral blood. The sequence came from a man between 45 and 60 years old with active COVID-19.

CDR3 sequence (DNA): TGTGCCAGCTCACCATCCTCTAGCACAGATACGCAGTATTTT. Translation gives CASSPSSSTDTQYF. The chain recombines TRBV18 with TRBJ2-3; D is undetermined. With 2 bases removed from V and 0 bases from J, the gap between germline ends came to 6 bases. CDR3 length: 14 amino acids. Per germline, CDR1 KGHSH and CDR2 LQKENI.